Listed below are T cell receptor beta chains from one sample, sequenced in a study of blood T cells in healthy people across ages. Each CDR3 protein is one row after TCRdb ran MiXCR on the 5' RACE reads. The sample shows 700,000 to 850,000 distinct CDR3 sequences, around half of them seen only once. The material sequenced was blood. These receptor sequences come from a man older than 75 in good health. Both conserved end residues are part of each CDR3. Fields, in order: V gene, CDR3 length, clone size, D gene, J gene, CDR3 protein, CDR3 DNA. A D gene is named only where the DNA matches it firmly. A clone size is listed for some rows: how often the clone was seen (once, few, many), or a class if it is expanded.

TRBV29-1	8	-	-	TRBJ2-1	CSVDHRFF	TGCAGCGTCGACCACCGGTTCTTC
TRBV9	13	few	-	TRBJ1-4	CASSVDLEEKLFF	TGTGCCAGCAGCGTAGACCTTGAGGAAAAACTGTTTTTT
TRBV3-1	13	-	-	TRBJ2-5	CASSTDRQETQYF	TGTGCCAGCAGCACGGACAGACAAGAGACCCAGTACTTC
TRBV12-3/TRBV12-4	13	once	-	TRBJ2-7	CASSYGPAGEQYF	TGTGCCAGCAGTTACGGACCCGCGGGGGAGCAGTACTTC
TRBV4-2	19	-	TRBD2	TRBJ2-1	CASSQDLRGSGGQRNEQFF	TGTGCCAGCAGCCAAGATCTTCGCGGTAGCGGGGGGCAAAGGAATGAGCAGTTCTTC
TRBV20-1	13	few	-	TRBJ2-7	CSAPGPAVGEQYF	TGCAGTGCTCCCGGCCCTGCGGTTGGCGAGCAGTACTTC
TRBV7-2	15	-	-	TRBJ1-1	CASSLVGGGWTEAFF	TGTGCCAGCAGCTTAGTGGGAGGGGGTTGGACTGAAGCTTTCTTT
TRBV7-8	17	-	TRBD1	TRBJ1-2	CASSLRVRQGADYGYTF	TGTGCCAGCAGCTTACGGGTCCGACAGGGTGCGGACTATGGCTACACCTTC
TRBV6-5	12	few	-	TRBJ1-5	CASSYRDQPQHF	TGTGCCAGCAGTTACAGGGATCAGCCCCAGCATTTT
TRBV12-5	11	-	-	TRBJ1-2	CASGLVGGYTF	TGTGCTAGTGGTTTGGTTGGTGGCTACACCTTC
TRBV6-6	15	-	-	TRBJ2-1	CASSLQGRLDNEQFF	TGTGCCAGCAGCCTACAGGGGAGGTTGGACAATGAGCAGTTCTTC
TRBV5-1	16	many	TRBD1	TRBJ2-2	CASRTTGVPNTGELFF	TGCGCCAGCAGAACGACAGGGGTCCCGAACACCGGGGAGCTGTTTTTT
TRBV11-2	16	-	TRBD2	TRBJ2-3	CASSYLAGGKHRYAYF	TGTGCCAGCAGTTACCTAGCGGGAGGGAAGCACAGATACGCGTATTTT
TRBV30	13	-	TRBD1	TRBJ2-6	CAWRRGQADTLTF	TGTGCCTGGAGACGAGGACAGGCGGACACATTGACTTTC
TRBV20-1	13	-	-	TRBJ2-7	CSARVDSLYEQYF	TGCAGTGCTAGAGTTGACAGCCTCTACGAGCAGTACTTC
TRBV12-3/TRBV12-4	14	-	-	TRBJ2-7	CASSLWGPDRRRYF	TGTGCCAGCAGTTTATGGGGCCCCGACAGGCGTCGGTACTTC
TRBV20-1	14	-	-	TRBJ2-1	CSARDSSSYNEQFF	TGCAGTGCTCGGGACTCGAGCTCCTACAATGAGCAGTTCTTC
TRBV4-1	15	-	-	TRBJ2-3	CASSQELVGHRYAYF	TGCGCCAGCAGCCAAGAATTGGTGGGGCACAGATACGCGTATTTT
TRBV5-1	14	-	-	TRBJ2-5	CASSWGTLQETQYF	TGCGCCAGCAGCTGGGGGACACTTCAAGAGACCCAGTACTTC
TRBV11-2	13	-	-	TRBJ1-5	CASSLATNQPQHF	TGCGCCAGCAGCTTAGCTACTAATCAGCCCCAGCATTTT
TRBV12-5	13	few	-	TRBJ2-7	CASGTDVSYEQYF	TGTGCTAGTGGGACGGACGTCTCCTACGAGCAGTACTTC
TRBV14	15	-	-	TRBJ2-1	CASSPQGGRHNEQFF	TGTGCCAGCAGCCCACAGGGTGGGAGACACAATGAGCAGTTCTTC
TRBV20-1	17	once	TRBD2	TRBJ2-1	CSAPGLAGTASYNEQFF	TGCAGTGCTCCCGGGCTAGCGGGCACCGCCTCCTACAATGAGCAGTTCTTC
TRBV7-2	13	-	-	TRBJ2-4	CASSLGTVNIQYF	TGTGCCAGCAGCTTAGGTACAGTAAACATTCAGTACTTC
TRBV2	13	-	-	TRBJ2-1	CASSARQYNEQFF	TGTGCCAGCAGTGCTCGACAGTACAATGAGCAGTTCTTC
TRBV7-9	14	-	-	TRBJ2-7	CASSLASPPYEQYF	TGTGCCAGCAGCTTAGCGTCTCCCCCCTACGAGCAGTACTTC
TRBV29-1	12	many	-	TRBJ2-7	CSVEQDSYEQYF	TGCAGCGTTGAACAGGACTCCTACGAGCAGTACTTC
TRBV29-1	13	-	-	TRBJ2-7	CSVVAGVGYEQYF	TGCAGCGTTGTGGCAGGGGTTGGTTACGAGCAGTACTTC
TRBV21-1	15	-	-	TRBJ1-4	CASSKRDREEEKLFF	TGTGCCAGCAGCAAAAGGGACAGGGAGGAGGAAAAACTGTTTTTT
TRBV7-3	15	-	TRBD2	TRBJ2-7	CASSTSGGSENEQYF	TGTGCCAGCAGCACCTCAGGCGGGAGTGAGAATGAGCAGTACTTC
TRBV15	16	-	-	TRBJ1-2	CATSSLLTGGGYGYTF	TGTGCCACCAGCAGTCTACTTACCGGGGGCGGCTATGGCTACACCTTC
TRBV27	13	-	TRBD2	TRBJ2-1	CASRPSGRDEQFF	TGTGCCAGCAGGCCTAGCGGGAGAGATGAGCAGTTCTTC
TRBV9	16	few	TRBD2	TRBJ2-3	CASSVDAGASTDTQYF	TGTGCCAGCAGCGTAGACGCGGGAGCTAGCACAGATACGCAGTATTTT
TRBV12-3/TRBV12-4	14	few	-	TRBJ1-2	CASRRSLINYGYTF	TGTGCCAGCAGGCGTTCCCTGATTAACTATGGCTACACCTTC
TRBV9	17	once	TRBD2	TRBJ2-3	CASSVAPSGRAMDTQYF	TGTGCCAGCAGCGTGGCGCCTAGCGGGAGGGCCATGGATACGCAGTATTTT
TRBV7-6	16	-	-	TRBJ2-1	CASSLGPPSSYNEQFF	TGTGCCAGCAGCTTAGGTCCGCCAAGCTCCTACAATGAGCAGTTCTTC
TRBV7-3	13	-	-	TRBJ2-1	CASSLTMGVEQFF	TGTGCCAGCAGCTTAACAATGGGGGTTGAGCAGTTCTTC
TRBV20-1	14	once	-	TRBJ2-7	CSGPRPGSGVEQYF	TGCAGTGGCCCCCGCCCGGGTAGCGGTGTCGAGCAGTACTTC
TRBV12-3/TRBV12-4	13	-	-	TRBJ2-7	CASSSPVYYEQYF	TGTGCCAGCAGTTCGCCAGTATACTACGAGCAGTACTTC
TRBV10-3	15	-	-	TRBJ1-2	CAIRLIAQGEGGYTF	TGTGCCATCAGGCTCATCGCACAGGGCGAGGGAGGCTACACCTTC
TRBV7-9	15	-	-	TRBJ1-6	CAGRFGRGDNSPLHF	TGTGCCGGCCGCTTCGGAAGGGGCGACAATTCACCCCTCCACTTT
TRBV3-1	15	-	-	TRBJ2-2	CASSQEGGFTGELFF	TGTGCCAGCAGCCAAGAAGGGGGTTTCACCGGGGAGCTGTTTTTT
TRBV29-1	12	many	-	TRBJ2-5	CSVDWGRATQYF	TGCAGCGTTGATTGGGGAAGGGCGACCCAGTACTTC
TRBV6-1	13	-	-	TRBJ2-5	CASGGSPGETQYF	TGTGCCAGCGGGGGGTCCCCCGGGGAGACCCAGTACTTC
TRBV6-5	13	-	-	TRBJ2-7	CASIRDGTYEQYF	TGTGCCAGCATTCGAGACGGCACCTACGAGCAGTACTTC
TRBV5-1	14	-	-	TRBJ2-1	CASSSNIGGDEQFF	TGCGCCAGCAGCTCAAATATAGGAGGGGATGAGCAGTTCTTC
TRBV9	15	few	TRBD1	TRBJ2-7	CASSAWDRPTYEQYF	TGTGCCAGCAGCGCCTGGGACAGACCAACCTACGAGCAGTACTTC
TRBV7-9	16	-	-	TRBJ1-5	CASSFGLAGRNQPQHF	TGTGCCAGCAGCTTCGGTTTAGCGGGGCGCAATCAGCCCCAGCATTTT
TRBV9	15	few	-	TRBJ2-7	CASSGGARRGYEQYF	TGTGCCAGCAGCGGGGGGGCTCGTAGGGGATACGAGCAGTACTTC
TRBV29-1	13	few	TRBD2	TRBJ2-1	CSVGGGDSYEQFF	TGCAGCGTTGGGGGAGGGGACTCCTACGAGCAGTTCTTC
TRBV29-1	14	-	-	TRBJ1-2	CSSFSGVGLGGYTF	TGCAGCTCTTTTAGCGGGGTGGGTCTAGGTGGCTACACCTTC
TRBV24-1	13	few	TRBD1	TRBJ2-3	CATDTRGTDTQYF	TGTGCCACAGATACCAGGGGGACAGATACGCAGTATTTT
TRBV29-1	13	-	TRBD1	TRBJ2-1	CSVQGARYNEQFF	TGCAGCGTACAGGGGGCGCGTTACAATGAGCAGTTCTTC
TRBV12-3/TRBV12-4	16	-	-	TRBJ2-5	CASSLVSDKVQETQYF	TGTGCCAGCAGTTTAGTGTCAGATAAAGTCCAAGAGACCCAGTACTTC
TRBV7-3	16	-	TRBD2	TRBJ2-7	CASSLSGLAGSYEQYF	TGTGCCAGCAGCTTAAGTGGGCTAGCGGGGTCCTACGAGCAGTACTTC
TRBV7-2	14	-	TRBD2	TRBJ2-7	CASSWGTSYEEQYF	TGTGCCAGCAGCTGGGGGACTAGTTATGAAGAGCAGTACTTC
TRBV20-1	16	few	-	TRBJ1-5	CSARVQGEGRRQPQHF	TGCAGTGCTAGAGTTCAAGGAGAGGGGAGGCGGCAGCCCCAGCATTTT
TRBV7-8	15	-	-	TRBJ2-1	CASSLLRDWTNEQFF	TGTGCCAGCAGCTTACTCCGGGACTGGACTAATGAGCAGTTCTTC
TRBV24-1	16	-	TRBD1	TRBJ2-5	CATSDWPGQGQETQYF	TGTGCCACCAGTGATTGGCCGGGACAGGGGCAAGAGACCCAGTACTTC
TRBV2	13	-	-	TRBJ2-7	CASSGRARYEQYF	TGTGCCAGCAGTGGGCGGGCCCGTTACGAGCAGTACTTC